Listed here are 25 T cell receptor beta chains from one sample, sequenced in a study of shared clonotypes between healthy human individuals. Generated by immunoSEQ multiplex PCR, the TCRdb table keeps only in-frame clones and is missing some. The sample has around 1.6 million clones, approximately 98% seen once; the top ten hold 0.4% to 0.55%. Sequencing used naive CD4+ T cells sorted from blood. Specified subset: CD45RA+ positively selected. These receptors were obtained from a man aged 25-45 years in good health.

The rearrangement links TRBV2 to TRBJ2-1; unclear D gene. Germline V gene lookup returns CDR1 SNHLY and CDR2 FYNNEI. This CDR3 comprises 13 residues. Between the trimmed V and J ends, which lost 2 bases and 13 bases, there was a span of 15 bases. CDR3 in amino acids: CASSETHQRRQFF. CDR3 coding DNA: TGTGCCAGCAGTGAAACACACCAAAGGAGACAGTTCTTC.

The chain is built from TRBV11-1 and TRBJ2-1; unclear D gene. In germline, CDR1 is SGHAT, CDR2 FQDESV (reference sequence). The CDR3 is made up of 13 amino acids. Trimming stripped 3 bases from V and 6 bases from J, with 9 bases between. CDR3 DNA sequence: TGTGCCAGCAGCTTTATGGCTGGCAATGAGCAGTTCTTC. Its translation: CASSFMAGNEQFF. Variable domain in full (rest from reference TRBV11-1 and TRBJ2-1): EAEVAQSPRYKITEKSQAVAFWCDPISGHATLYWYRQILGQGPELLVQFQDESVVDDSQLPKDRFSAERLKGVDSTLKIQPAELGDSAMYLCASSFMAGNEQFFGPGTRLTVL.

This chain joins TRBV7-9 and TRBJ2-3; TRBD2 is a possible D gene (6 bases). The germline V gene has CDR1 SEHNR and CDR2 FQNEAQ (reference sequence). Trimming took off 5 bases at V and 6 bases at J, with 12 bases between the two ends. This CDR3 has 13 residues. The CDR3 loop reads CASSETSPDTQYF. DNA of the CDR3: TGTGCCAGCAGCGAAACTAGCCCCGATACGCAGTATTTT.

The chain is built from TRBV18 and TRBJ2-3, with 8 bases aligning to TRBD1. Germline CDR1 and CDR2: KGHSH and LQKENI. CDR3 size: 16 residues. The trim removed 3 bases at V and 0 bases at J, leaving 5 bases unmatched. CDR3 nucleotide sequence: TGTGCCAGCTCACCCAAGGACAGGGCTAGCACAGATACGCAGTATTTT. Its translation: CASSPKDRASTDTQYF.

The V and J genes are TRBV25-1 and TRBJ2-7; 10 bases line up with TRBD1. Per the germline V gene, CDR1 is MGHDK and CDR2 is SYGVNS. Trimming at V came to 6 bases and at J to 4 bases, leaving 3 bases not matched to a gene. This CDR3 is 13 amino acids long. As DNA, the CDR3 is TGTGCCAGCAGGGACAGGGGGGGATACGAGCAGTACTTC. Its translation is CASRDRGGYEQYF.

This rearrangement joins TRBV30 to TRBJ2-5, with TRBD1 as a possible D gene (6 bases). The V end lost 4 bases, the J end lost 0 bases, and 12 bases lay between the germline ends. The germline gives CDR1 GTSNPN, CDR2 SVGIG (reference sequence). The CDR3 contains 14 residues. This CDR3 is CAWNLRGYQETQYF. The CDR3 DNA follows: TGTGCCTGGAATCTTAGGGGGTACCAAGAGACCCAGTACTTC.

The rearrangement joins TRBV7-8 to TRBJ1-5, with D possibly TRBD1 on 5 matching bases. CDR1 is SGHVS and CDR2 is FQNEAQ in the germline V gene. This CDR3 spans 15 amino acids. V was trimmed by 5 bases and J by 11 bases, leaving 22 bases between them. The CDR3 region has the DNA TGTGCCAGCAGCGGCGGGACCGGGATCTTTTGGGCCCAGCATTTT. This sequence encodes CASSGGTGIFWAQHF.

The J gene is TRBJ2-5, the V gene TRBV6-1, with D uncertain. The germline V gene has CDR1 MNHNS and CDR2 SASEGT. This CDR3 contains 14 residues. Trimming stripped 2 bases from V and 1 base from J, with 8 bases between. In nucleotides, the CDR3 is TGTGCCAGCAGTGAAATAGGTTTCCAAGAGACCCAGTACTTC. It is translated as CASSEIGFQETQYF.

The chain uses TRBV5-4 and TRBJ2-7; 10 bases fit TRBD2. Germline V gene sequence: CDR1 SGHNT, CDR2 YYREEE (reference sequence). The CDR3 is 16 residues long. V shed 2 bases, J shed 2 bases, and the junction held 7 bases outside the gene matches. The DNA for the CDR3 is TGTGCCAGCAGCTTAGGGGCTAGCGGGAGCGCCTACGAGCAGTACTTC. Translating gives CASSLGASGSAYEQYF.

The chain links TRBV28 to TRBJ2-7; D is perhaps TRBD2 (5 bases). There are 12 residues in the CDR3. The ends were cut back, 7 bases at V and 5 bases at J, with 12 bases in the middle. Per germline, CDR1 MDHEN and CDR2 SYDVKM. The DNA for the CDR3 is TGTGCCAGCACCCGGAGGTCCCACGAGCAGTACTTC. Amino acid sequence: CASTRRSHEQYF. Supplemented by reference TRBV28 and TRBJ2-7, the full variable domain reads DVKVTQSSRYLVKRTGEKVFLECVQDMDHENMFWYRQDPGLGLRLIYFSYDVKMKEKGDIPEGYSVSREKKERFSLILESASTNQTSMYLCASTRRSHEQYFGPGTRLTVT.

This chain connects TRBV6-1 to TRBJ1-1; a possible D gene is TRBD1 (5 bases). V lost 3 bases and J 1 base, leaving 9 bases between the germline ends. This CDR3 has 14 amino acids. Germline-derived CDR1 and CDR2 are MNHNS and SASEGT. CDR3 bases: TGTGCCAGCAGTGACCAGGGTTCGAACACTGAAGCTTTCTTT. Its translation is CASSDQGSNTEAFF.

This clone was seen a single time. V is TRBV2 and J is TRBJ2-7, with 7 nucleotides matching TRBD1. The V gene end was trimmed by 7 bases and the J gene end by 6 bases; junction bases not matched to a gene: 12. The germline CDR1 and CDR2 sequences are SNHLY and FYNNEI. The CDR3 length is 14 residues. The CDR3 DNA is TGTGCCAGCACTGGGAAACCGACAGGGCTCGAGCAGTACTTC. It yields the protein CASTGKPTGLEQYF.

The V call is TRBV19, the J call TRBJ1-5; D may be TRBD1 (5 bases). Germline V gene lookup returns CDR1 LNHDA and CDR2 SQIVND (reference sequence). The CDR3 contains 13 residues. The V gene lost 5 bases and the J gene lost 4 bases, with 9 bases spanning the gap. Written as DNA, the CDR3 is TGTGCCAGTAGTGAGACAGTTAATCAGCCCCAGCATTTT. Translating it yields CASSETVNQPQHF.

The chain uses TRBV11-2 and TRBJ2-5; 7 bases are a match to TRBD2. V gave up 7 bases and J gave up 4 bases; unmatched junction bases: 12. This CDR3 contains 15 residues. CDR1 and CDR2 (germline): SGHAT, FQNNGV. CDR3 nucleotides: TGTGCCAGCACCGCTTACATCGGGGGGAGAGAGACCCAGTACTTC. It is translated as CASTAYIGGRETQYF.

This chain uses TRBV7-9 with TRBJ1-2, with 8 bases that match TRBD1. The V and J ends lost 1 base and 1 base, in that order; junction bases with no gene match: 11. Germline CDR1 and CDR2: SEHNR and FQNEAQ (reference sequence). The CDR3 is made up of 18 amino acids. CDR3 protein: CASSLVLRTGLINYGYTF. DNA for the CDR3: TGTGCCAGCAGCTTAGTTCTGCGGACAGGGCTGATTAACTATGGCTACACCTTC. Filled out from reference TRBV7-9 and TRBJ1-2, the complete variable domain reads DTGVSQNPRHKITKRGQNVTFRCDPISEHNRLYWYRQTLGQGPEFLTYFQNEAQLEKSRLLSDRFSAERPKGSFSTLEIQRTEQGDSAMYLCASSLVLRTGLINYGYTFGSGTRLTVV.

The rearrangement links TRBV10-3 to TRBJ2-7; D not certain. Germline lookup yields CDR1 ENHRY and CDR2 SYGVKD. CDR3 size: 13 residues. V lost 3 bases, J lost 6 bases, and 12 bases lay in between. The CDR3 DNA is TGTGCCATCAGTGATATCCAGCCCGCCGAGCAGTACTTC. This gives the protein CAISDIQPAEQYF.

This rearrangement joins TRBV5-4 to TRBJ2-1; TRBD2 matches at 12 bases. Germline values: CDR1 SGHNT, CDR2 YYREEE (reference sequence). J lost 6 bases, V lost 5 bases, and 6 bases had no gene match. The CDR3 covers 15 residues. CDR3 loop: CASRRLAGVANEQFF. As DNA, the CDR3 is TGTGCCAGCAGAAGACTAGCGGGAGTTGCCAATGAGCAGTTCTTC. Combining the CDR3 with reference TRBV5-4 and TRBJ2-1 gives the whole variable domain ETGVTQSPTHLIKTRGQQVTLRCSSQSGHNTVSWYQQALGQGPQFIFQYYREEENGRGNFPPRFSGLQFPNYSSELNVNALELDDSALYLCASRRLAGVANEQFFGPGTRLTVL.

The chain is built from TRBV9 and TRBJ2-7, with a weak D call TRBD1 (5 bases). V lost 4 bases, J lost 4 bases, and 15 bases lay in between. The germline CDR1 and CDR2 sequences are SGDLS and YYNGEE. The CDR3 has 14 residues. CDR3 sequence (DNA): TGTGCCAGCAGCCTAAAGGGGCAGGCTTACGAGCAGTACTTC. Protein: CASSLKGQAYEQYF.

The rearrangement joins TRBV18 to TRBJ1-1; D unclear. Deletions cut 6 bases from V and 5 bases from J, with 16 bases between. Germline CDR1 reads KGHSH; CDR2 reads LQKENI. The CDR3 sequence is 14 residues long. Written as DNA, the CDR3 is TGTGCCAGCTCCGCCCCGTCTCGTGGGACTGAAGCTTTCTTT. It translates to CASSAPSRGTEAFF.

In its sample, this clone was seen once. This chain uses TRBV7-9 with TRBJ1-1, with 12 bases aligning to TRBD1. Trimming cost V 5 bases and J 4 bases; bases outside gene matches: 14. CDR1 and CDR2 from the germline V gene are SEHNR and FQNEAQ (reference sequence). This CDR3 has 18 residues. This CDR3 is CASSVASGTGGGRTEAFF. CDR3 nucleotides: TGTGCCAGCAGCGTCGCCTCCGGGACAGGGGGCGGTCGCACTGAAGCTTTCTTT.

This clone was found once. V and J are TRBV2 and TRBJ1-1, with D perhaps matching TRBD1 (5 bases). CDR3 length: 13 residues. The V gene's germline CDR1 is SNHLY and CDR2 FYNNEI. The V end was cut by 4 bases, the J end by 1 base, with 7 bases between. The CDR3 DNA reads as TGTGCCAGCAGTGTGGGGCAGAACACTGAAGCTTTCTTT. Protein product: CASSVGQNTEAFF.

The chain employs TRBV15 and TRBJ2-3; 12 bases line up with TRBD2. The V and J ends lost 0 bases and 3 bases, in that order; junction bases with no gene match: 10. CDR3 length: 19 amino acids. Germline-derived CDR1 and CDR2 are LNHNV and YYDKDF (reference sequence). This CDR3 reads CATSRDRLAGGPGTDTQYF. For the CDR3, the DNA is TGTGCCACCAGCAGAGATCGGCTAGCGGGAGGGCCTGGGACAGATACGCAGTATTTT.

The chain uses TRBV18 and TRBJ2-7; tentatively, D is TRBD1 (6 bases). V was clipped by 0 bases and J by 3 bases, with 18 bases between them. Germline lookup yields CDR1 KGHSH and CDR2 LQKENI. The CDR3 totals 17 residues. The CDR3 DNA is TGTGCCAGCTCACCACCGAGTGAGCCCTTCAGGGGCTACGAGCAGTACTTC. Translated, it gives CASSPPSEPFRGYEQYF.

The rearrangement uses TRBV6-1 and TRBJ1-5; the D is unclear. Germline values: CDR1 MNHNS, CDR2 SASEGT. Trimming pared 1 base from V and 5 bases from J, leaving 6 bases between. The CDR3 is 13 amino acids. The CDR3 DNA reads TGTGCCAGCAGTGAAGAGCCCGATCAGCCCCAGCATTTT. This encodes CASSEEPDQPQHF.

Points on this clone: The junction differs from germline at one of its ends, possibly a read error. Other DNA sequences in this sample translate to the same CDR3. This chain connects TRBV20-1 to TRBJ1-3, with D uncertain. The V gene's germline CDR1 is DFQATT and CDR2 SNEGSKA (reference sequence). The CDR3 totals 10 residues. CDR3 bases: TGCAGTGCAAGAGGAAACACCATATATTTT. It translates to CSARGNTIYF.